These 32 T cell receptor beta chains came from one sample sequenced in a study of shared clonotypes between healthy human individuals. Sequencing was performed with immunoSEQ multiplex PCR; in TCRdb, only in-frame clones are kept and a portion is missing. The sample has a few million clones, around nine tenths seen once. The sequenced material came from naive CD4+ T cells sorted from blood. Subset indicated: CD45RA+ positively selected. The receptors originated from a young man in good health.

The chain employs TRBV6-1 and TRBJ1-6; the D is unclear. The CDR3 sequence is 12 residues long. V was clipped by 3 bases and J by 10 bases, with 7 bases between them. CDR1 is MNHNS and CDR2 is SASEGT in the germline V gene. CDR3 sequence (DNA): TGTGCCAGCAGTGACGGCGGGTCACCCCTCCACTTT. This encodes CASSDGGSPLHF.

The chain employs TRBV2 and TRBJ2-5; perhaps TRBD2 as D (6 bases). The V gene lost 8 bases and the J gene lost 2 bases, with 18 bases spanning the gap. This CDR3 is 15 amino acids long. CDR1 SNHLY and CDR2 FYNNEI come from the germline V gene. The CDR3 spells CASGLSPGLQETQYF. CDR3 nucleotide sequence: TGTGCCAGCGGACTGTCTCCGGGACTGCAAGAGACCCAGTACTTC.

A note on this clone: This same CDR3 is encoded by further DNA sequences in the sample. The chain recombines TRBV5-1 with TRBJ2-3; no definite D call. The ends were cut back, 0 bases at V and 3 bases at J, with 8 bases in the middle. Per germline, CDR1 SGHRS and CDR2 YFSETQ. The CDR3 spans 14 residues. The CDR3 DNA reads as TGCGCCAGCAGCTTGGCCAGAGATACAGATACGCAGTATTTT. The encoded protein is CASSLARDTDTQYF.

V and J are TRBV6-1 and TRBJ2-1; the D call may be TRBD1 or TRBD2 (5 bases each). CDR3 length: 14 residues. Germline V CDR1 and CDR2: MNHNS, SASEGT. The V gene lost 6 bases and the J gene lost 2 bases, with 11 bases spanning the gap. CDR3 coding DNA: TGTGCCAGCAGGCCGGGACGGACCTACAATGAGCAGTTCTTC. Amino acid sequence: CASRPGRTYNEQFF.

This chain connects TRBV7-9 to TRBJ2-5, with D possibly matching TRBD1 (5 bases). The CDR3 length is 16 residues. Trimming removed 5 bases from V and 2 bases from J, with 18 bases in between. Germline V gene data show CDR1 as SEHNR and CDR2 as FQNEAQ (reference sequence). The CDR3 DNA reads TGTGCCAGCAGCCACGGCGGCGCAGGACAACAAGAGACCCAGTACTTC. Protein: CASSHGGAGQQETQYF.

This sequence joins TRBV27 and TRBJ2-1; D is ambiguous. The length of the CDR3 is 13 residues. Germline assignment: CDR1 MNHEY and CDR2 SMNVEV (reference sequence). V lost 1 base to trimming and J lost 9 bases, with 10 bases between them. The CDR3 protein is CASSLWQWGEQFF. The CDR3 DNA follows: TGTGCCAGCAGTTTATGGCAATGGGGTGAGCAGTTCTTC.

The CDR3 bases are TGTGCCAGCAGTTTAGAAACCGGGACAGGGAGACAGCCCCAGCATTTT. Translating it yields CASSLETGTGRQPQHF. The chain has TRBV28 and TRBJ1-5, with 9 bases identical to TRBD1. The ends lost 2 bases at V and 7 bases at J; junction bases unmatched: 9. The CDR3 length is 16 residues. CDR1 MDHEN and CDR2 SYDVKM come from the germline V gene.

As to this clone: This same CDR3 is encoded by further DNA sequences in the sample. The V gene is TRBV30, the J gene TRBJ2-7; D might be TRBD2 (6 bases). Trimming shortened V by 0 bases and J by 0 bases, and 9 bases separated the two germline ends. CDR3 length: 14 residues. Germline-derived CDR1 and CDR2 are GTSNPN and SVGIG (reference sequence). CDR3 nucleotides: TGTGCCTGGAGTGTACGGCGGGACTCCTACGAGCAGTACTTC. Translated: CAWSVRRDSYEQYF.

A word on this clone: This specimen includes other DNA sequences encoding the same CDR3. V and J are TRBV6-5 and TRBJ1-5; D not resolved. This CDR3 comprises 15 residues. CDR1 and CDR2 (germline): MNHEY, SVGAGI. Trimming shortened V by 0 bases and J by 0 bases, and 6 bases separated the two germline ends. The CDR3 region has the DNA TGTGCCAGCAGTTACTCATCAGTTAGCAATCAGCCCCAGCATTTT. This translates into CASSYSSVSNQPQHF.

The chain has TRBV5-3 and TRBJ2-3; 14 bases are a match to TRBD2. TRBV5-3 is an ORF for which the function is uncertain. The trim removed 10 bases at V and 4 bases at J, leaving 2 bases unmatched. The CDR3 consists of 13 residues. The CDR3 bases are TGTGCCCGGACTAGCGGGAGGCCAGATACGCAGTATTTT. It yields the protein CARTSGRPDTQYF.

This chain connects TRBV15 to TRBJ1-2; D ambiguous. The germline V gene encodes CDR1 LNHNV and CDR2 YYDKDF (reference sequence). Trimming shortened V by 5 bases and J by 0 bases, and 10 bases separated the two germline ends. The CDR3 has 14 residues. CDR3 DNA: TGTGCCACCAGCGCGAGACCCACTAACTATGGCTACACCTTC. Its protein product is CATSARPTNYGYTF. The variable domain in full, completed from reference TRBV15 and TRBJ1-2, reads DAMVIQNPRYQVTQFGKPVTLSCSQTLNHNVMYWYQQKSSQAPKLLFHYYDKDFNNEADTPDNFQSRRPNTSFCFLDIRSPGLGDTAMYLCATSARPTNYGYTFGSGTRLTVV.

This clone occurred a few times. The J gene is TRBJ1-1, the V gene TRBV30, with TRBD1 as a possible D gene (5 bases). This CDR3 is 15 amino acids long. V shed 0 bases and J shed 4 bases, with 15 bases lying between them. Germline V gene data show CDR1 as GTSNPN and CDR2 as SVGIG (reference sequence). The CDR3 is CAWSVGGGGITEAFF. For the CDR3, the DNA is TGTGCCTGGAGTGTAGGCGGGGGTGGTATCACTGAAGCTTTCTTT.

This chain joins TRBV7-2 and TRBJ1-4, with TRBD1 matching over 7 bases. This CDR3 is 15 amino acids long. Looked up from germline, CDR1 is SGHTA and CDR2 is FQGNSA. The V and J ends lost 6 bases and 5 bases, in that order; junction bases with no gene match: 9. The CDR3 region is CASSRTGDLNEKLFF. As DNA, the CDR3 is TGTGCCAGCAGTCGCACAGGGGATTTAAATGAAAAACTGTTTTTT.

The V and J genes are TRBV11-3 and TRBJ2-7; D may be TRBD1 (6 bases). V lost 5 bases and J lost 2, with 10 bases in between. The germline CDR1 and CDR2 sequences are SGHNT and YENEEA. The length of the CDR3 is 13 residues. CDR3 in amino acids: CASSGTKPYEQYF. The CDR3 DNA is TGTGCCAGCAGCGGGACAAAGCCCTACGAGCAGTACTTC.

The CDR3 DNA follows: TGTGCCAGCAGCTTTTCAGGGGAGGAGACCCAGTACTTC. Its protein product is CASSFSGEETQYF. The J gene is TRBJ2-5, the V gene TRBV7-8, with D possibly TRBD1 on 6 matching bases. This CDR3 has 13 residues. The germline V and J ends were trimmed by 3 bases and 5 bases, with 10 bases remaining between them. Germline V lookup: CDR1 SGHVS, CDR2 FQNEAQ. The whole variable domain, remainder taken from reference TRBV7-8 and TRBJ2-5, is GAGVSQSPRYKVAKRGQDVALRCDPISGHVSLFWYQQALGQGPEFLTYFQNEAQLDKSGLPSDRFFAERPEGSVSTLKIQRTQQEDSAVYLCASSFSGEETQYFGPGTRLLVL.

A few counts support this clone. V gene TRBV19 combines with J gene TRBJ1-5; 7 bases line up with TRBD1. The CDR3 covers 15 residues. V lost 5 bases and J lost 4; bases outside the gene matches: 8. The germline V gene has CDR1 LNHDA and CDR2 SQIVND (reference sequence). The CDR3: CASSVKQGPNQPQHF. Written as DNA, the CDR3 is TGTGCCAGTAGTGTTAAACAGGGGCCTAATCAGCCCCAGCATTTT.

This clone has only one observation. The chain couples TRBV4-1 to TRBJ1-1; TRBD1 might be the D (6 bases). Trimming cost V 0 bases and J 1 base, with 12 bases left between them. The CDR3 sequence is 16 residues long. CDR1 and CDR2 (germline): MGHRA, YSYEKL. CDR3 in amino acids: CASSQDLGAANTEAFF. The CDR3 nucleotides are TGCGCCAGCAGCCAAGATCTGGGGGCGGCGAACACTGAAGCTTTCTTT.

This clone was seen once. This chain connects TRBV4-1 to TRBJ1-5, with D uncertain. There are 14 residues in the CDR3. V lost 6 bases and J lost 3, with 12 bases in between. Germline assignment: CDR1 MGHRA and CDR2 YSYEKL. CDR3 sequence reads: CASSPKRDNQPQHF. DNA for the CDR3: TGCGCCAGCAGTCCAAAGCGGGACAATCAGCCCCAGCATTTT.

V usage is TRBV5-1 and J usage is TRBJ1-1; D may be TRBD1 (5 bases). The length of the CDR3 is 14 residues. Trimming took off 7 bases at V and 2 bases at J, with 15 bases between the two ends. The germline gives CDR1 SGHRS, CDR2 YFSETQ. For the CDR3, the DNA is TGCGCCAGCGGGTCCGGGACTAAAAACACTGAAGCTTTCTTT. It translates to CASGSGTKNTEAFF.

This chain links TRBV18 with TRBJ2-3; 12 bases align to TRBD2. Losses at the gene ends were 2 bases for V and 0 bases for J; bases not matched to a gene: 6. The germline V gene has CDR1 KGHSH and CDR2 LQKENI. The CDR3 sequence is 18 residues long. Here the CDR3 DNA reads TGTGCCAGCTCACCATTGCTAGCGGGAGGGCCTAGCACAGATACGCAGTATTTT. Amino acid sequence: CASSPLLAGGPSTDTQYF. The full variable domain, with the rest looked up from reference TRBV18 and TRBJ2-3, is NAGVMQNPRHLVRRRGQEARLRCSPMKGHSHVYWYRQLPEEGLKFMVYLQKENIIDESGMPKERFSAEFPKEGPSILRIQQVVRGDSAAYFCASSPLLAGGPSTDTQYFGPGTRLTVL.

The chain carries TRBV5-1 and TRBJ2-3, with TRBD2 matching over 8 bases. With V trimmed by 4 bases and J by 3 bases, 13 bases remained unmatched. Germline assignment: CDR1 SGHRS and CDR2 YFSETQ. This CDR3 comprises 17 residues. The CDR3 sequence is CASSPTKGAGETDTQYF. The CDR3 DNA follows: TGCGCCAGCAGCCCGACTAAAGGAGCGGGAGAAACAGATACGCAGTATTTT. The variable domain in full, completed from reference TRBV5-1 and TRBJ2-3, reads KAGVTQTPRYLIKTRGQQVTLSCSPISGHRSVSWYQQTPGQGLQFLFEYFSETQRNKGNFPGRFSGRQFSNSRSEMNVSTLELGDSALYLCASSPTKGAGETDTQYFGPGTRLTVL.

The chain is built from TRBV9 and TRBJ1-1, with unresolved D. Looked up from germline, CDR1 is SGDLS and CDR2 is YYNGEE. The CDR3 is 13 amino acids. V dropped 3 bases and J dropped 4 bases, with 10 bases sitting between them. The CDR3 sequence: CASSERTSTEAFF. The CDR3 DNA follows: TGTGCCAGCAGCGAGAGGACCTCCACTGAAGCTTTCTTT.

This chain links TRBV5-1 with TRBJ1-3; D gene unclear. With 0 bases removed from V and 3 bases from J, the gap between germline ends came to 10 bases. This CDR3 comprises 15 residues. Germline V gene sequence: CDR1 SGHRS, CDR2 YFSETQ. DNA for the CDR3: TGCGCCAGCAGCTTGGAGTCGGGTTTTGGAAACACCATATATTTT. Translated, it gives CASSLESGFGNTIYF.

The V call is TRBV5-1, the J call TRBJ1-1; the D is unclear. Germline V CDR1 and CDR2: SGHRS, YFSETQ. The CDR3 has 13 amino acids. Trimming stripped 7 bases from V and 0 bases from J, with 10 bases between. The CDR3 sequence: CASGVGMNTEAFF. The CDR3, as DNA: TGCGCCAGCGGGGTGGGGATGAACACTGAAGCTTTCTTT.

The table lists this clone with a count of one. V usage is TRBV30 and J usage is TRBJ1-6; unclear D gene. Between the trimmed V and J ends, which lost 1 base and 5 bases, there was a span of 12 bases. Per germline, CDR1 GTSNPN and CDR2 SVGIG (reference sequence). The CDR3 runs 15 residues. The CDR3 DNA follows: TGTGCCTGGAGTGAGGCCTACCGCGATAATTCACCCCTCCACTTT. Its protein is CAWSEAYRDNSPLHF.

V is TRBV2 and J is TRBJ1-1; D is ambiguous. V gave up 3 bases and J gave up 5 bases, with 16 bases separating them. CDR3 length: 15 amino acids. Per germline, CDR1 SNHLY and CDR2 FYNNEI. The CDR3 DNA is TGTGCCAGCAGTGAGCTCGGGCGGCTTATGACTGAAGCTTTCTTT. Translating gives CASSELGRLMTEAFF. Combining the CDR3 with reference TRBV2 and TRBJ1-1 gives the whole variable domain EPEVTQTPSHQVTQMGQEVILRCVPISNHLYFYWYRQILGQKVEFLVSFYNNEISEKSEIFDDQFSVERPDGSNFTLKIRSTKLEDSAMYFCASSELGRLMTEAFFGQGTRLTVV.

The chain combines TRBV5-4 with TRBJ2-7, with D perhaps TRBD1 (5 bases). Per germline, CDR1 SGHNT and CDR2 YYREEE (reference sequence). V lost 2 bases and J 3 bases, leaving 15 bases between the germline ends. This CDR3 contains 15 residues. CDR3 DNA sequence: TGTGCCAGCAGCTTAGGAACAGGACCGTACTACGAGCAGTACTTC. Translated: CASSLGTGPYYEQYF.

This rearrangement joins TRBV30 to TRBJ2-3, with 10 bases fitting TRBD2. V gave up 0 bases and J gave up 1 base; unmatched junction bases: 4. Germline V lookup: CDR1 GTSNPN, CDR2 SVGIG (reference sequence). CDR3 length: 16 residues. The CDR3 DNA follows: TGTGCCTGGAGTGTACCCCTAGCGGGGGGCACAGATACGCAGTATTTT. Translation gives CAWSVPLAGGTDTQYF.

Concerning this clone: Other DNA sequences in the sample encode the same CDR3. The CDR3 DNA sequence: TGTGCCAGCAGTCTCAGCGGGTCGGGTGAAAAACTGTTTTTT. Translating it yields CASSLSGSGEKLFF. This chain links TRBV28 with TRBJ1-4; D unclear. Trimming left V 5 bases short and J 7 bases short, with 14 bases between. The V gene's germline CDR1 is MDHEN and CDR2 SYDVKM. This CDR3 has 14 amino acids.

This chain connects TRBV6-1 to TRBJ2-3; D is unresolved. The ends were cut back, 1 base at V and 2 bases at J, with 13 bases in the middle. The germline CDR1 and CDR2 sequences are MNHNS and SASEGT. This CDR3 contains 16 residues. In DNA, the CDR3 is TGTGCCAGCAGTGAAGGTAACGCCATCTCCACAGATACGCAGTATTTT. This gives the protein CASSEGNAISTDTQYF.

The chain carries TRBV6-1 and TRBJ1-1; D uncertain. The CDR3 extends over 12 amino acids. With 4 bases removed from V and 11 bases from J, the gap between germline ends came to 14 bases. Germline CDR1 and CDR2: MNHNS and SASEGT. CDR3 DNA: TGTGCCAGCAGTGCGAGGCTAGTGGGGGCTTTCTTT. Translated: CASSARLVGAFF.

CDR3 loop: CASKGWRRGTDTQYF. DNA of the CDR3: TGTGCCAGCAAAGGCTGGCGGAGGGGCACAGATACGCAGTATTTT. The chain couples TRBV11-2 to TRBJ2-3; D might be TRBD2 (6 bases). The CDR3 consists of 15 residues. CDR1 and CDR2 from the germline V gene are SGHAT and FQNNGV. Trimming removed 7 bases from V and 1 base from J, with 15 bases in between.